These 30 T cell receptor beta chains share one sample of origin, sequenced in a study of blood T cell repertoires in COVID-19. Assay used: immunoSEQ multiplex PCR; TCRdb lists only in-frame clones, some missing. The table lists around 200,000 clones, 65% to 90% of them singletons, with around 5.7% in the top ten. The sample was peripheral blood. These receptors originate from an elderly man with acute or convalescent COVID-19.

The chain combines TRBV5-1 with TRBJ2-2; TRBD2 might be the D (6 bases). The CDR3 is made up of 14 amino acids. V gave up 4 bases and J gave up 6 bases, with 13 bases separating them. Per the germline V gene, CDR1 is SGHRS and CDR2 is YFSETQ. In nucleotides, the CDR3 is TGCGCCAGCAGCCCGCTGACTAGTTCCGGGGAGCTGTTTTTT. Its translation: CASSPLTSSGELFF.

The rearrangement links TRBV5-4 to TRBJ2-7; a weak D match, TRBD2 (6 bases). Germline lookup yields CDR1 SGHNT and CDR2 YYREEE (reference sequence). The V and J ends lost 0 bases and 0 bases respectively, with 10 bases between them. The CDR3 loop spans 15 amino acids. The CDR3 loop reads CASSLAFGSSYEQYF. CDR3 nucleotide sequence: TGTGCCAGCAGCTTGGCCTTCGGGAGCTCCTACGAGCAGTACTTC.

The chain is built from TRBV7-6 and TRBJ2-1; tentative D call: TRBD2 (6 bases). The CDR3 is made up of 17 amino acids. Trimming pared 5 bases from V and 0 bases from J, leaving 17 bases between. The germline gives CDR1 SGHVS, CDR2 FNYEAQ. This CDR3 reads CASSLLIADSSYNEQFF. CDR3 nucleotide sequence: TGTGCCAGCAGCCTCCTGATAGCGGATAGCTCCTACAATGAGCAGTTCTTC.

The J gene is TRBJ1-2, the V gene TRBV24-1; D is unresolved. The CDR3 contains 13 residues. Germline V gene sequence: CDR1 KGHDR, CDR2 SFDVKD. Trimming cost V 3 bases and J 2 bases, with 6 bases left between them. The chain's CDR3 is CATSDKTNYGYTF. The DNA for the CDR3 is TGTGCCACCAGTGATAAGACAAACTATGGCTACACCTTC.

The genes are TRBV7-2 and TRBJ1-2, with D unresolved. The germline V and J ends were trimmed by 8 bases and 3 bases, with 13 bases remaining between them. The V gene's germline CDR1 is SGHTA and CDR2 FQGNSA. This CDR3 comprises 13 residues. The CDR3 nucleotides read TGTGCCAGCTCGACCTATAGCGACTATGGCTACACCTTC. Translation: CASSTYSDYGYTF.

In DNA form, the CDR3 reads TGTGCCACCCTAGGACAGGGGCAAAACTATGGCTACACCTTC. Its protein is CATLGQGQNYGYTF. The V gene is TRBV28, the J gene TRBJ1-2, with 9 nucleotides matching TRBD1. This CDR3 spans 14 amino acids. Germline V lookup: CDR1 MDHEN, CDR2 SYDVKM. V trimming: 10 bases; J trimming: 2 bases; junction bases outside the gene matches: 8.

The chain couples TRBV10-3 to TRBJ2-7; D is possibly TRBD2 (6 bases). The CDR3 runs to 11 residues. Germline V gene sequence: CDR1 ENHRY, CDR2 SYGVKD. With 0 bases removed from V and 10 bases from J, the gap between germline ends came to 7 bases. The CDR3 loop reads CAISESAGQYF. The CDR3 DNA reads as TGTGCCATCAGTGAGTCAGCGGGCCAGTACTTC.

V and J are TRBV13 and TRBJ2-3, with 8 bases lining up with TRBD2. V shed 1 base, J shed 0 bases, and the junction held 3 bases outside the gene matches. The CDR3 runs 16 residues. Germline values: CDR1 PRHDT, CDR2 FYEKMQ (reference sequence). CDR3 in amino acids: CASSLVTSDSTDTQYF. Here the CDR3 DNA reads TGTGCCAGCAGCTTAGTGACTAGCGATAGCACAGATACGCAGTATTTT.

This clone occurred once. The V call is TRBV7-9, the J call TRBJ2-2; D is undetermined. The CDR3 is made up of 13 amino acids. Deletions cut 3 bases from V and 8 bases from J, with 10 bases between. Germline V lookup: CDR1 SEHNR, CDR2 FQNEAQ (reference sequence). CDR3 in amino acids: CASSFFSPGELFF. For the CDR3, the DNA is TGTGCCAGCAGCTTTTTTTCTCCGGGGGAGCTGTTTTTT.

The chain combines TRBV5-1 with TRBJ1-4, with TRBD1 identical over 11 bases. Germline V gene data show CDR1 as SGHRS and CDR2 as YFSETQ. This CDR3 is built from 18 residues. The V gene end was trimmed by 0 bases and the J gene end by 8 bases; junction bases not matched to a gene: 12. CDR3 bases: TGCGCCAGCAGCTTGGCGGACAGGGGGCGCGGATTGGACGAAAAACTGTTTTTT. It yields the protein CASSLADRGRGLDEKLFF.

This clone was seen only a few times. The chain links TRBV11-3 to TRBJ2-1, with 9 nucleotides matching TRBD2. Germline trimming cut 1 base from V and 2 bases from J; bases unmatched to any gene: 3. CDR1 and CDR2 (germline): SGHNT, YENEEA. The CDR3 is made up of 16 amino acids. The CDR3 protein is CASSLGGRGTYNEQFF. In DNA form, the CDR3 reads TGTGCCAGCAGCTTAGGCGGGAGGGGGACCTACAATGAGCAGTTCTTC.

This rearrangement joins TRBV5-5 to TRBJ2-3; possibly TRBD2 for D (5 bases). The germline CDR1 and CDR2 sequences are SGHKS and YYEKEE (reference sequence). V lost 5 bases and J 2 bases, leaving 9 bases between the germline ends. This CDR3 spans 13 amino acids. CDR3 sequence reads: CASRGLLTDTQYF. CDR3 sequence (DNA): TGTGCCAGCAGAGGACTCCTCACAGATACGCAGTATTTT.

The genes are TRBV10-2 and TRBJ1-5; D perhaps matches TRBD1 (6 bases). Looked up from germline, CDR1 is WSHSY and CDR2 is SAAADI. Trimming cost V 5 bases and J 14 bases, with 19 bases left between them. The CDR3 totals 13 residues. CDR3 sequence reads: CASSFCPQGLKHF. The CDR3 DNA reads TGCGCCAGCAGTTTTTGCCCCCAGGGGCTAAAGCATTTT.

The V and J genes are TRBV6-5 and TRBJ1-3; D is undetermined. The CDR3 extends over 15 amino acids. Germline V CDR1 and CDR2: MNHEY, SVGAGI. V lost 8 bases, J lost 0 bases, and 14 bases lay in between. The DNA for the CDR3 is TGTGCCAGCCCCTCTTTGGAGAGCTCTGGAAACACCATATATTTT. The encoded protein is CASPSLESSGNTIYF.

The chain uses TRBV29-1 and TRBJ2-5, with 7 bases that match TRBD1. The CDR3 is 14 residues long. Trimming took 3 bases from V and 7 from J; bases not matched to a gene: 11. Germline lookup yields CDR1 SQVTM and CDR2 ANQGSEA. DNA of the CDR3: TGCAGCGTTGACCGTAGGGGGCGCGAGGTGACCCAGTACTTC. The encoded protein is CSVDRRGREVTQYF.

This chain uses TRBV5-5 with TRBJ2-7; possible D gene TRBD2, 6 bases. Germline CDR1 SGHKS, CDR2 YYEKEE (reference sequence). Trimming removed 4 bases at V and 2 bases at J, with 10 bases between. This CDR3 is built from 13 residues. CDR3 nucleotides: TGTGCCAGCAGCCGGGCGGGGACCTACGAGCAGTACGTC. Residues: CASSRAGTYEQYV.

This clone was seen only once. This chain links TRBV5-6 with TRBJ2-7; 7 positions match TRBD1. Germline-derived CDR1 and CDR2 are SGHDT and YYEEEE. There are 14 residues in the CDR3. With 2 bases clipped from V and 2 bases from J, the junction kept 4 bases outside the gene matches. CDR3 amino acids: CASSLRTGPYEQYF. The CDR3 DNA reads TGTGCCAGCAGCTTACGGACAGGCCCCTACGAGCAGTACTTC.

This clone occurred a few times. The rearrangement uses TRBV7-2 and TRBJ2-1; 7 nucleotides agree with TRBD2. Germline V gene sequence: CDR1 SGHTA, CDR2 FQGNSA. V shed 2 bases and J 9 bases; nucleotides not matched to a gene: 10. The CDR3 consists of 15 residues. The CDR3 sequence is CASSLTSSTGGEQFF. The CDR3 coding sequence is TGTGCCAGCAGCTTAACTAGTTCGACGGGGGGTGAGCAGTTCTTC.

The chain is built from TRBV10-2 and TRBJ1-6; D is unclear. The V end was cut by 0 bases, the J end by 10 bases, with 4 bases between. This CDR3 has 12 amino acids. Germline loops: CDR1 WSHSY, CDR2 SAAADI. The CDR3 is CASSESRSPLHF. The CDR3 nucleotides read TGCGCCAGCAGTGAGTCGCGATCACCCCTCCACTTT.

The rearrangement uses TRBV30 and TRBJ2-7; D ambiguous. Germline V lookup: CDR1 GTSNPN, CDR2 SVGIG (reference sequence). The ends were cut back, 0 bases at V and 2 bases at J, with 8 bases in the middle. The CDR3 is made up of 13 amino acids. The DNA of the CDR3 is TGTGCCTGGAGTGTCGGAGAAACCTACGAGCAGTACTTC. Its protein is CAWSVGETYEQYF.

The genes are TRBV29-1 and TRBJ2-7, with 9 bases aligning to TRBD2. This CDR3 has 14 amino acids. Germline CDR1 SQVTM, CDR2 ANQGSEA. The junction had 8 bases not matched to a gene; V was cut back by 6 bases and J by 2 bases. The CDR3 spells CSVLSGSDPYEQYF. The CDR3 DNA is TGCAGCGTCCTTAGCGGGAGCGATCCCTACGAGCAGTACTTC.

The chain joins TRBV7-2 to TRBJ1-6, with TRBD1 matching 7 bases. Per the germline V gene, CDR1 is SGHTA and CDR2 is FQGNSA. The V and J ends lost 5 bases and 4 bases, in that order; junction bases with no gene match: 8. The CDR3 sequence is 16 residues long. Here the CDR3 reads CASSAQPGGYNSPLHF. CDR3 sequence (DNA): TGTGCCAGCAGCGCACAGCCAGGGGGATATAATTCACCCCTCCACTTT.

V and J are TRBV29-1 and TRBJ1-2, with 7 bases aligning to TRBD1. Losses at the gene ends were 4 bases for V and 3 bases for J; bases not matched to a gene: 2. The CDR3 is 12 amino acids. Germline loops: CDR1 SQVTM, CDR2 ANQGSEA. The DNA of the CDR3 is TGCAGCGTTGTAACAGGGGACTATGGCTACACCTTC. This gives the protein CSVVTGDYGYTF.

V usage is TRBV7-2 and J usage is TRBJ1-2, with 10 bases fitting TRBD1. Germline V gene data show CDR1 as SGHTA and CDR2 as FQGNSA. V shed 3 bases, J shed 6 bases, and the junction held 4 bases outside the gene matches. There are 14 residues in the CDR3. The CDR3 is CASSFWTGGDGYTF. CDR3 coding DNA: TGTGCCAGCAGCTTTTGGACAGGGGGGGATGGCTACACCTTC.

This clone came up once. This specimen includes other DNA sequences encoding the same CDR3. CDR3 residues: CASSPSSYEQYF. The CDR3 DNA reads as TGCGCCAGCAGTCCTAGCTCCTACGAGCAGTACTTC. V gene TRBV5-1 combines with J gene TRBJ2-7; D remains unclear. Germline values: CDR1 SGHRS, CDR2 YFSETQ. The CDR3 runs to 12 residues. Trimming removed 5 bases from V and 0 bases from J, with 6 bases in between.

The V and J genes are TRBV5-1 and TRBJ2-7, with 8 positions matching TRBD1. This CDR3 contains 14 residues. Germline V gene lookup returns CDR1 SGHRS and CDR2 YFSETQ. With V trimmed by 4 bases and J by 3 bases, 6 bases remained unmatched. CDR3 sequence (DNA): TGCGCCAGCAGCGAGGGGACAGGCAACTACGAGCAGTACTTC. Translation gives CASSEGTGNYEQYF.

This chain joins TRBV19 and TRBJ1-1; the D is unclear. The CDR3 is 14 residues long. V gave up 4 bases and J gave up 0 bases, with 9 bases separating them. In germline, CDR1 is LNHDA, CDR2 SQIVND (reference sequence). In nucleotides, the CDR3 is TGTGCCAGTAGTAATACAGCCGTGAACACTGAAGCTTTCTTT. This translates into CASSNTAVNTEAFF.

As concerns this clone: This same CDR3 is encoded by further DNA sequences in the sample. The V and J genes are TRBV6-4 and TRBJ1-5; 8 bases agree with TRBD1. CDR1 MRHNA and CDR2 SNTAGT come from the germline V gene. With V trimmed by 5 bases and J by 7 bases, 4 bases remained unmatched. CDR3 length: 13 residues. CDR3 region: CASSQGAGQPQHF. Here the CDR3 DNA reads TGTGCCAGCAGTCAGGGGGCGGGGCAGCCCCAGCATTTT.

This clone was seen just once. V and J are TRBV24-1 and TRBJ2-7; maybe TRBD1 (6 bases). CDR1 KGHDR and CDR2 SFDVKD come from the germline V gene. This CDR3 is built from 13 residues. Trimming left V 4 bases short and J 9 bases short, with 15 bases between. The CDR3: CATSDPGVGRQYF. CDR3 DNA sequence: TGTGCCACCAGTGACCCAGGGGTCGGAAGGCAGTACTTC.

The chain has TRBV11-2 and TRBJ2-1, with D possibly TRBD1 on 6 matching bases. Germline V gene sequence: CDR1 SGHAT, CDR2 FQNNGV. This CDR3 is 15 amino acids long. The ends were cut back, 7 bases at V and 9 bases at J, with 22 bases in the middle. As DNA, the CDR3 is TGTGCCAGCACAACCGGGACACCCCGTCAGGGTGAGCAGTTCTTC. It specifies CASTTGTPRQGEQFF.